Below are 5 T cell receptor beta chains sequenced from a single sample in a study of OX40 agonist ivuxolimab in advanced cancers. Generated by immunoSEQ multiplex PCR, the TCRdb table keeps only in-frame clones and is missing some. The sample holds 49,000 or so clones, around 90% seen once. The starting material was CD4+ or CD8+ T cells sorted from blood, obtained in a trial of the OX40 agonist ivuxolimab. The receptor set was obtained from an adult with an advanced solid tumor such as melanoma, head and neck, liver or kidney cancer.

The chain links TRBV6-5 to TRBJ2-5; maybe TRBD1 (6 bases). This CDR3 is built from 14 residues. In germline, CDR1 is MNHEY, CDR2 SVGAGI. The V gene lost 5 bases and the J gene lost 1 base, with 11 bases spanning the gap. The CDR3 DNA is TGTGCCAGCAGTCCAACAGGGAGCCAAGAGACCCAGTACTTC. The encoded protein is CASSPTGSQETQYF.

The chain employs TRBV27 and TRBJ2-3, with 9 positions matching TRBD1. V shed 3 bases, J shed 4 bases, and the junction held 8 bases outside the gene matches. Germline-derived CDR1 and CDR2 are MNHEY and SMNVEV (reference sequence). The CDR3 runs to 16 residues. The CDR3 DNA is TGTGCCAGCAGTTTTCTCCGGACAGGGGCGGCAGATACGCAGTATTTT. This codes for CASSFLRTGAADTQYF.

The rearrangement links TRBV9 to TRBJ1-2, with no clear D. V was clipped by 0 bases and J by 4 bases, with 7 bases between them. This CDR3 is 13 amino acids long. The germline gives CDR1 SGDLS, CDR2 YYNGEE. The CDR3 loop reads CASSVEDFYGYTF. The CDR3 DNA is TGTGCCAGCAGCGTAGAGGATTTCTATGGCTACACCTTC.

The chain is built from TRBV6-1 and TRBJ2-3; 14 bases match TRBD2. This CDR3 has 16 residues. CDR1 and CDR2 from the germline V gene are MNHNS and SASEGT. The V segment lost 4 bases and the J segment 6 bases; nucleotides outside the gene matches: 6. The chain's CDR3 is CASSGTSGRKWDTQYF. CDR3 nucleotide sequence: TGTGCCAGCAGTGGGACTAGCGGGAGGAAGTGGGATACGCAGTATTTT.

The gene calls are TRBV12-5 and TRBJ2-1; no clear D. Germline V gene sequence: CDR1 LGHNT, CDR2 FRNRAP. There are 14 residues in the CDR3. Trimming removed 0 bases from V and 8 bases from J, with 11 bases in between. The CDR3: CASGLVSLRDEQFF. In DNA, the CDR3 is TGTGCTAGTGGTTTGGTGTCGCTGCGCGATGAGCAGTTCTTC.